This T cell receptor (beta chain) was recovered during a study of T cells in localized non-small cell lung cancer. Study-level points and caveats: In uninvolved adjacent lung, T cell clonality reached its highest value, exceeding tumor.

Only in-frame clones appear in the TCRdb table, and some are missing; sequencing was by immunoSEQ multiplex PCR. The table includes just over 70,000 clones, approximately 87% detected once. A word on this clone: The antigen is undetermined.

This clonotype was obtained from a male donor aged 60 or over with stage III squamous cell lung carcinoma. The sequencing here drew on peripheral blood, taken before any cancer treatment.

The CDR3 loop reads CASSNRQGGNQPQHF. CDR3 nucleotides: TGTGCCAGCAGTAACCGACAGGGTGGCAATCAGCCCCAGCATTTT. The rearrangement uses TRBV6-1 and TRBJ1-5, with 7 nucleotides matching TRBD1. The J segment lost 2 bases and the V segment lost 5 bases, leaving 6 bases of the junction unmatched. Germline V gives CDR1 MNHNS, CDR2 SASEGT. The CDR3 totals 15 residues.